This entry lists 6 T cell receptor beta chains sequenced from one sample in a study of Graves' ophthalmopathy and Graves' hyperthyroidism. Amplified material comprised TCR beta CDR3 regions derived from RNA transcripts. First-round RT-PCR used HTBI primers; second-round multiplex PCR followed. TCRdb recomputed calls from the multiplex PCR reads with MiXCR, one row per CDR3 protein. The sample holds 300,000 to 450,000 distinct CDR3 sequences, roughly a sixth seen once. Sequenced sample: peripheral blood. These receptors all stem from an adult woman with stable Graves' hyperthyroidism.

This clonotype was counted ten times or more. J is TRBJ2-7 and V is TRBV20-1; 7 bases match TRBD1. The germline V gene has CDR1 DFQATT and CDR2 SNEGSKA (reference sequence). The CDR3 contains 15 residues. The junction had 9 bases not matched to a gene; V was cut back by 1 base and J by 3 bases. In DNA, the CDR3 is TGCAGTGCTAGAGCAGTGACAGGGCTAAGCTACGAGCAGTACTTC. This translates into CSARAVTGLSYEQYF.

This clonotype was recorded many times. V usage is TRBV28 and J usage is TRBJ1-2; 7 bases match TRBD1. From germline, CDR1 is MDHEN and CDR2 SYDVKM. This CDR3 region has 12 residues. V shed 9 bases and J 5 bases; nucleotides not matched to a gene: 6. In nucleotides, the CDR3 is TGTGCCAGTGACGACAGGGAATATGGCTACACCTTC. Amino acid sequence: CASDDREYGYTF.

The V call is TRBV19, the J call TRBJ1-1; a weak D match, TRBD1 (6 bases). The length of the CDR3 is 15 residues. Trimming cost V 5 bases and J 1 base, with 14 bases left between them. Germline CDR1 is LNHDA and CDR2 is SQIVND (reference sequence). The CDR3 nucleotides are TGTGCCAGTAGTGGAGCCGGGACACCGAACACTGAAGCTTTCTTT. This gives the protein CASSGAGTPNTEAFF. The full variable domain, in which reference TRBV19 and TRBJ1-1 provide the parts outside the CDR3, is DGGITQSPKYLFRKEGQNVTLSCEQNLNHDAMYWYRQDPGQGLRLIYYSQIVNDFQKGDIAEGYSVSREKKESFPLTVTSAQKNPTAFYLCASSGAGTPNTEAFFGQGTRLTVV.

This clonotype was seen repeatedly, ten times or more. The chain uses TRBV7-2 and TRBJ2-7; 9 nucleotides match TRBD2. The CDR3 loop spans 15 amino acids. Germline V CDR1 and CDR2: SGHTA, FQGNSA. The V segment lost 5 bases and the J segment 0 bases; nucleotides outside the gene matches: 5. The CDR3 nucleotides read TGTGCCAGCAGCCCGCGGGAGGGCGACTCCTACGAGCAGTACTTC. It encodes CASSPREGDSYEQYF. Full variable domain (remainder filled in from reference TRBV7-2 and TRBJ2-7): GAGVSQSPSNKVTEKGKDVELRCDPISGHTALYWYRQSLGQGLEFLIYFQGNSAPDKSGLPSDRFSAERTGGSVSTLTIQRTQQEDSAVYLCASSPREGDSYEQYFGPGTRLTVT.

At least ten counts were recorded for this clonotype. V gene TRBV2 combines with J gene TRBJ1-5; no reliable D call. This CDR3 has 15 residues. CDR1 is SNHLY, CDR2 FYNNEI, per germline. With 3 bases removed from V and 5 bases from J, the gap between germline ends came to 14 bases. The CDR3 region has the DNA TGTGCCAGCAGTGATTTCTCTAAAGACGATCAGCCCCAGCATTTT. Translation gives CASSDFSKDDQPQHF.

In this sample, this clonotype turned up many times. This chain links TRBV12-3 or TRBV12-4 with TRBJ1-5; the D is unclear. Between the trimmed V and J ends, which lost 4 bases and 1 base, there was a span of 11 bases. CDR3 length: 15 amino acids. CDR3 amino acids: CASSSGFVSNQPQHF. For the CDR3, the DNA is TGTGCCAGCAGTTCGGGGTTCGTGAGCAATCAGCCCCAGCATTTT.